The 29 T cell receptor beta chains below come from one sample, sequenced in a study of shared clonotypes between healthy human individuals. Measured with immunoSEQ multiplex PCR; TCRdb has only the in-frame clones, and not every one. The sample carries about 700,000 clones, less than 85% recorded once. The sequenced material came from memory CD4+ T cells sorted from blood. Described subset: CD45RA-negative fraction. These receptors were obtained from a woman in her 30s in good health.

The chain combines TRBV18 with TRBJ2-3, with D hard to call. Deletions cut 6 bases from V and 2 bases from J, with 12 bases between. The CDR3 loop spans 14 amino acids. Germline loops: CDR1 KGHSH, CDR2 LQKENI. The CDR3 region has the DNA TGTGCCAGCTCGCGTGAGACCTTCACAGATACGCAGTATTTT. It codes for CASSRETFTDTQYF. Complete variable domain (other parts from reference TRBV18 and TRBJ2-3): NAGVMQNPRHLVRRRGQEARLRCSPMKGHSHVYWYRQLPEEGLKFMVYLQKENIIDESGMPKERFSAEFPKEGPSILRIQQVVRGDSAAYFCASSRETFTDTQYFGPGTRLTVL.

This clone was counted a few times. The rearrangement uses TRBV20-1 and TRBJ1-1; 7 nucleotides align to TRBD1. The junction had 10 bases not matched to a gene; V was cut back by 6 bases and J by 12 bases. The V gene's germline CDR1 is DFQATT and CDR2 SNEGSKA (reference sequence). The CDR3 length is 11 residues. CDR3 protein: CSAPTGSMSFF. The CDR3 coding sequence is TGCAGTGCCCCGACAGGGAGCATGTCTTTCTTT.

The J gene is TRBJ1-4, the V gene TRBV2; D is ambiguous. CDR1 is SNHLY, CDR2 FYNNEI, per germline. The CDR3 totals 15 residues. V lost 2 bases, J lost 7 bases, and 14 bases lay in between. The CDR3 DNA reads as TGTGCCAGCAGTGAATGGGCAGTCGCAGGTGAAAAACTGTTTTTT. Translating gives CASSEWAVAGEKLFF.

This clone was seen once. The rearrangement uses TRBV2 and TRBJ2-7, with 11 bases lining up with TRBD2. The CDR3 is 15 residues long. V lost 6 bases, J lost 2 bases, and 6 bases stayed unmatched. The germline V gene has CDR1 SNHLY and CDR2 FYNNEI. Here the CDR3 reads CASSLGTSGPYEQYF. The CDR3 DNA reads TGTGCCAGCAGCCTTGGGACTAGCGGACCCTACGAGCAGTACTTC.

V and J are TRBV5-5 and TRBJ2-1, with TRBD2 matching over 7 bases. This CDR3 is 14 amino acids long. In germline, CDR1 is SGHKS, CDR2 YYEKEE (reference sequence). The V gene end was trimmed by 4 bases and the J gene end by 0 bases; junction bases not matched to a gene: 1. In nucleotides, the CDR3 is TGTGCCAGCAGCGGGAGGGCCTCCTACAATGAGCAGTTCTTC. As protein: CASSGRASYNEQFF.

The CDR3: CSVARGLAGGSDTQYF. CDR3 nucleotides: TGCAGCGTTGCCCGGGGACTAGCGGGAGGGTCAGATACGCAGTATTTT. V and J are TRBV29-1 and TRBJ2-3; TRBD2 matches at 16 bases. CDR3 length equals 16 residues. V trimming: 4 bases; J trimming: 4 bases; junction bases outside the gene matches: 5. Germline V gene lookup returns CDR1 SQVTM and CDR2 ANQGSEA.

V is TRBV10-2 and J is TRBJ2-5; TRBD2 is a possible D gene (6 bases). Germline lookup yields CDR1 WSHSY and CDR2 SAAADI. This CDR3 has 13 residues. V lost 6 bases to trimming and J lost 3 bases, with 11 bases between them. CDR3 sequence (DNA): TGCGCCAGCAGCAGACCGGGGGAAGAGACCCAGTACTTC. Protein sequence: CASSRPGEETQYF.

The chain has TRBV7-9 and TRBJ2-1; D may correspond to TRBD1 or TRBD2 (6 bases each). Trimming took off 4 bases at V and 4 bases at J, with 14 bases between the two ends. The CDR3 spans 15 residues. The germline V gene encodes CDR1 SEHNR and CDR2 FQNEAQ (reference sequence). This CDR3 reads CASSSGGGPYNEQFF. For the CDR3, the DNA is TGTGCCAGCAGCTCCGGAGGGGGTCCATACAATGAGCAGTTCTTC.

This clone was recorded only once. A far more abundant clone sits one base away, making this likely a read error. The chain recombines TRBV13 with TRBJ2-6; no firm D call. Germline values: CDR1 PRHDT, CDR2 FYEKMQ (reference sequence). The CDR3 spans 14 residues. V lost 5 bases and J lost 0, with 5 bases in between. CDR3: CASSRSSGANVLTF. Written as DNA, the CDR3 is TGTGCCAGCAGCCGCAGCTCTGGGGCCAACGTCCTGACTTTC.

This sequence joins TRBV6-4 and TRBJ2-2; no definite D call. The CDR3 is 16 residues long. CDR1 MRHNA and CDR2 SNTAGT come from the germline V gene. Between the trimmed V and J ends, which lost 3 bases and 2 bases, there was a span of 13 bases. CDR3 residues: CASSEFLTLNTGELFF. The CDR3 nucleotides are TGTGCCAGCAGTGAATTTCTTACCTTAAACACCGGGGAGCTGTTTTTT.

The chain uses TRBV11-3 and TRBJ2-5; D may be TRBD1 (6 bases). The CDR3 spans 13 residues. CDR1 and CDR2 (germline): SGHNT, YENEEA. The germline V and J ends were trimmed by 5 bases and 12 bases, with 19 bases remaining between them. CDR3 bases: TGTGCCAGCAGCGCTACCGCCGGGACAAATAAGTACTTC. This gives the protein CASSATAGTNKYF.

The CDR3 DNA is TGTGCCAGCAGTGACCAGGGGAGGAACAAAAACATTCAGTACTTC. It specifies CASSDQGRNKNIQYF. The chain uses TRBV28 and TRBJ2-4, with D possibly being TRBD1 or TRBD2 (6 bases each). The V end was cut by 5 bases, the J end by 3 bases, with 14 bases between. Germline V gene sequence: CDR1 MDHEN, CDR2 SYDVKM. There are 15 residues in the CDR3. Complete variable domain (other parts from reference TRBV28 and TRBJ2-4): DVKVTQSSRYLVKRTGEKVFLECVQDMDHENMFWYRQDPGLGLRLIYFSYDVKMKEKGDIPEGYSVSREKKERFSLILESASTNQTSMYLCASSDQGRNKNIQYFGAGTRLSVL.

The J gene is TRBJ1-4, the V gene TRBV2; D may be TRBD1 (5 bases). Trimming shortened V by 6 bases and J by 7 bases, and 18 bases separated the two germline ends. The CDR3 covers 15 residues. Germline V lookup: CDR1 SNHLY, CDR2 FYNNEI. CDR3: CASSVGGGLGEKLFF. The CDR3 DNA follows: TGTGCCAGCAGCGTTGGTGGGGGGTTGGGTGAAAAACTGTTTTTT.

The V call is TRBV5-4, the J call TRBJ2-5, with 7 bases fitting TRBD2. V trimming: 2 bases; J trimming: 3 bases; junction bases outside the gene matches: 4. The germline gives CDR1 SGHNT, CDR2 YYREEE (reference sequence). The CDR3 is 14 residues long. The CDR3 here is CASSFAGVKETQYF. CDR3 in DNA: TGTGCCAGCAGCTTCGCGGGAGTAAAAGAGACCCAGTACTTC.

The chain couples TRBV9 to TRBJ2-3; 10 bases match TRBD2. V lost 4 bases to trimming and J lost 3 bases; unmatched junction nucleotides: 11. The CDR3 spans 17 residues. Per germline, CDR1 SGDLS and CDR2 YYNGEE. In nucleotides, the CDR3 is TGTGCCAGCAGCCCCCGGACTAGCGGAGATGGGACAGATACGCAGTATTTT. Translation gives CASSPRTSGDGTDTQYF.

V is TRBV11-2 and J is TRBJ2-5; the D is unclear. The better agreement between TRBJ2-7 and the DNA end casts doubt on the J call. The length of the CDR3 is 12 residues. Germline values: CDR1 SGHAT, CDR2 FQNNGV. This CDR3 reads CATRRILYEQYF. As DNA, the CDR3 is TGTGCCACACGACGGATACTCTACGAGCAGTACTTC.

This clone was seen a handful of times. The V and J genes are TRBV7-9 and TRBJ1-2; D is perhaps TRBD1 (5 bases). Trimming removed 5 bases at V and 4 bases at J, with 17 bases between. The CDR3 spans 15 residues. Per germline, CDR1 SEHNR and CDR2 FQNEAQ (reference sequence). This chain's CDR3 is CASSPGRDVSYGYTF. Written as DNA, the CDR3 is TGTGCCAGCAGCCCAGGGAGGGATGTGAGCTATGGCTACACCTTC.

The V gene is TRBV7-6, the J gene TRBJ2-3; 7 nucleotides match TRBD1. This CDR3 has 13 amino acids. V was clipped by 5 bases and J by 6 bases; unmatched bases: 5. Per germline, CDR1 SGHVS and CDR2 FNYEAQ. CDR3 in amino acids: CASSGQVLDTQYF. The CDR3 DNA is TGTGCCAGCAGCGGACAGGTTTTGGATACGCAGTATTTT.

The J gene is TRBJ2-7, the V gene TRBV19, with TRBD1 matching over 7 bases. This CDR3 comprises 13 residues. V shed 8 bases, J shed 3 bases, and the junction held 7 bases outside the gene matches. Germline lookup yields CDR1 LNHDA and CDR2 SQIVND (reference sequence). CDR3 amino acids: CASARDRDYEQYF. CDR3 DNA sequence: TGTGCCAGTGCCCGGGACAGAGACTACGAGCAGTACTTC.

The CDR3 DNA follows: TGTGCCAGTAAGCGGAGACAGGGTTTTTGGGCCCAGTACTTC. Protein product: CASKRRQGFWAQYF. The chain uses TRBV19 and TRBJ2-5, with 7 bases matching TRBD1. Germline V gene lookup returns CDR1 LNHDA and CDR2 SQIVND (reference sequence). Germline trimming cut 7 bases from V and 9 bases from J; bases unmatched to any gene: 14. This CDR3 has 14 amino acids.

The chain joins TRBV5-1 to TRBJ2-2, with D possibly TRBD1 on 7 matching bases. V lost 5 bases and J lost 4, with 15 bases in between. The germline gives CDR1 SGHRS, CDR2 YFSETQ. CDR3 length: 15 amino acids. The CDR3 bases are TGCGCCAGCAGTCCCGGACAGGAGGGCACCGGGGAGCTGTTTTTT. Protein: CASSPGQEGTGELFF.

V usage is TRBV15 and J usage is TRBJ2-1, with D possibly TRBD1 on 6 matching bases. There are 17 residues in the CDR3. V was cut by 1 base and J by 2 bases, with 15 bases left in between. CDR1 is LNHNV and CDR2 is YYDKDF in the germline V gene (reference sequence). The CDR3 reads CATSRGRRGITYNEQFF. CDR3 nucleotides: TGTGCCACCAGCAGAGGAAGAAGGGGGATCACCTACAATGAGCAGTTCTTC.

This clone was detected only once. CDR3 in DNA: TGCGCCAGCAGCTCCGGTGACAGGGTCACTGAAGCTTTCTTT. Translation gives CASSSGDRVTEAFF. The chain employs TRBV5-1 and TRBJ1-1; 7 positions agree with TRBD1. Unmatched junction bases numbered 6, after V lost 3 bases and J lost 4 bases. The V gene's germline CDR1 is SGHRS and CDR2 YFSETQ. The CDR3 is 14 residues long.

This clone occurred a few times. Other DNA variants within this sample encode the same CDR3. The chain joins TRBV6-4 to TRBJ2-2, with TRBD2 identical over 7 bases. J gave up 4 bases and V 0 bases, and 2 bases lay outside the gene matches. The germline V gene encodes CDR1 MRHNA and CDR2 SNTAGT. The CDR3 sequence is 15 residues long. The DNA for the CDR3 is TGTGCCAGCAGTGACTCGAGGGAGGGCACCGGGGAGCTGTTTTTT. This gives the protein CASSDSREGTGELFF.

This clone showed up many times. This rearrangement joins TRBV5-1 to TRBJ1-1; D may be TRBD1 (6 bases). Trimming took 4 bases from V and 13 from J, leaving 32 bases between them. Germline values: CDR1 SGHRS, CDR2 YFSETQ. The CDR3 has 17 residues. This CDR3 reads CASSLGAETFRARQGFF. The CDR3 nucleotides read TGCGCCAGCAGCCTGGGGGCCGAGACCTTCCGGGCTCGGCAGGGTTTCTTT.

The chain carries TRBV6-5 and TRBJ2-4; D remains unclear. CDR1 and CDR2 from the germline V gene are MNHEY and SVGAGI. V was trimmed by 2 bases and J by 1 base, leaving 6 bases between them. The CDR3 spans 14 residues. CDR3 amino acids: CASSYLSAKNIQYF. The CDR3 DNA is TGTGCCAGCAGTTACCTTTCGGCCAAAAACATTCAGTACTTC.

A few counts support this clone. The chain is built from TRBV28 and TRBJ2-3; 7 bases line up with TRBD1. The CDR3 has 14 residues. Unmatched junction bases numbered 2, after V lost 1 base and J lost 4 bases. Germline CDR1 MDHEN, CDR2 SYDVKM. In DNA, the CDR3 is TGTGCCAGCAGTTTATACAGGGGAGCAGATACGCAGTATTTT. Encoded protein: CASSLYRGADTQYF.

The chain joins TRBV5-1 to TRBJ2-3; TRBD2 matches 9 bases. There are 15 residues in the CDR3. Germline CDR1 is SGHRS and CDR2 is YFSETQ. V shed 4 bases, J shed 5 bases, and the junction held 8 bases outside the gene matches. The CDR3 loop is CASSPGRLAEDTQYF. The DNA for the CDR3 is TGCGCCAGCAGCCCAGGAAGACTAGCGGAAGATACGCAGTATTTT.

V and J are TRBV6-1 and TRBJ1-5; 8 bases are a match to TRBD1. Germline values: CDR1 MNHNS, CDR2 SASEGT. The CDR3 has 15 residues. V trimming: 4 bases; J trimming: 2 bases; junction bases outside the gene matches: 4. CDR3 coding DNA: TGTGCCAGCAGTGCAGGGGGCTCGGGCAATCAGCCCCAGCATTTT. Amino acids: CASSAGGSGNQPQHF.